This T cell receptor (beta chain) was identified during a study of T cell changes during pregnancy in multiple sclerosis. Data came from immunoSEQ multiplex PCR; TCRdb stores just in-frame clones and leaves some out. Of 38,000 or so clones listed, around 91% are singletons. Germline V CDR1 and CDR2: LNHDA, SQIVND (reference sequence). The CDR3 spans 15 residues. Between the trimmed V and J ends, which lost 7 bases and 3 bases, there was a span of 15 bases. This sequence joins TRBV19 and TRBJ2-2; perhaps TRBD2 as D (6 bases). The sequence was obtained from a female donor in good health, enrolled as a control in a pregnancy study. Sequenced material: CD4+ T cells from peripheral blood mononuclear cells, taken in the second trimester of pregnancy. The DNA for the CDR3 is TGTGCCAGTACCTCTATGGGACTTTACACCGGGGAGCTGTTTTTT. Translation: CASTSMGLYTGELFF. Looking up the rest from reference TRBV19 and TRBJ2-2 gives the full variable domain: DGGITQSPKYLFRKEGQNVTLSCEQNLNHDAMYWYRQDPGQGLRLIYYSQIVNDFQKGDIAEGYSVSREKKESFPLTVTSAQKNPTAFYLCASTSMGLYTGELFFGEGSRLTVL.